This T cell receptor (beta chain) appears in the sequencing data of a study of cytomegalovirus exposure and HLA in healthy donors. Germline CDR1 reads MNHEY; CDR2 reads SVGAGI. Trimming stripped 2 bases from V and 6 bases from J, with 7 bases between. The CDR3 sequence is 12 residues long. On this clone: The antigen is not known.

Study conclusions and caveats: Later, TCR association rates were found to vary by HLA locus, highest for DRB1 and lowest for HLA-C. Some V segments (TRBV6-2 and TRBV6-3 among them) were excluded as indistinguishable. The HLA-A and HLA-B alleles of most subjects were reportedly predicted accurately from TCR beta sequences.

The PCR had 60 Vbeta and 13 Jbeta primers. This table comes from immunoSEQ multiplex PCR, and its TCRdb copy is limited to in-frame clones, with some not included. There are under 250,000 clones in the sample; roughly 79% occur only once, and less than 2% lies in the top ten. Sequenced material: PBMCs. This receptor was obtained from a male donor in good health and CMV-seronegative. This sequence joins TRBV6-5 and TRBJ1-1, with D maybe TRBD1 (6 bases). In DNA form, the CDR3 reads TGTGCCAGCAGTTACCCAGGGGCTGAAGCTTTCTTT. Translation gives CASSYPGAEAFF.